One and the same sample provided the 27 T cell receptor beta chains below, sequenced in a study of response to subunit inactivated influenza vaccine. TCRdb re-called the RT-PCR reads through MiXCR, storing one row per CDR3 protein. The sample has about 780,000 distinct CDR3 sequences; about 18% are singletons. The material was PBMCs from blood, obtained about 5 days after vaccination. Every receptor here comes from a man aged 50-60 years who received an inactivated influenza vaccine.

Worth noting for this clonotype: An end of the junction does not agree with germline; a read error may underlie this. This chain uses TRBV12-3 or TRBV12-4 with TRBJ2-3; D perhaps matches TRBD1 (6 bases). This CDR3 has 13 amino acids. The CDR3 DNA follows: TGTGCCAGCAGCCCGGGGACACTAGATACGCAGTTTTTT. Protein product: CASSPGTLDTQFF.

The chain recombines TRBV7-6 with TRBJ2-5; D is unresolved. The CDR3 covers 13 residues. V lost 5 bases and J 4 bases, leaving 11 bases between the germline ends. Germline CDR1 reads SGHVS; CDR2 reads FNYEAQ. CDR3 in amino acids: CASSDSLPETQYF. The CDR3 DNA reads TGTGCCAGCAGCGATTCGCTGCCAGAGACCCAGTACTTC. Based on the CDR3 plus reference TRBV7-6 and TRBJ2-5, the full variable domain is GAGVSQSPRYKVTKRGQDVALRCDPISGHVSLYWYRQALGQGPEFLTYFNYEAQQDKSGLPNDRFSAERPEGSISTLTIQRTEQRDSAMYRCASSDSLPETQYFGPGTRLLVL.

This clonotype was seen repeatedly, ten times or more. CDR3 in amino acids: CAISDSGTFTDTQYF. The DNA for the CDR3 is TGTGCCATCAGCGACTCCGGGACCTTCACAGATACGCAGTATTTT. The gene calls are TRBV10-3 and TRBJ2-3; TRBD1 or TRBD2 may be the D gene (5 bases each). The V end was cut by 6 bases, the J end by 2 bases, with 15 bases between. Per the germline V gene, CDR1 is ENHRY and CDR2 is SYGVKD. The CDR3 sequence is 15 residues long.

There are many counts of this clonotype. The chain combines TRBV6-1 with TRBJ2-3; 10 bases fit TRBD2. V shed 5 bases, J shed 2 bases, and the junction held 4 bases outside the gene matches. CDR1 and CDR2 from the germline V gene are MNHNS and SASEGT. CDR3 length: 15 residues. The CDR3 nucleotides read TGTGCCAGCAGTAGGGGACTAGCGTTCACAGATACGCAGTATTTT. Translation: CASSRGLAFTDTQYF.

CDR3 nucleotides: TGTGCCATCAAACTGACTAGCGGAAGCACCAATGAGCAGTTCTTC. This encodes CAIKLTSGSTNEQFF. The rearrangement links TRBV10-3 to TRBJ2-1, with 9 bases lining up with TRBD2. V gave up 7 bases and J gave up 6 bases; unmatched junction bases: 10. The CDR3 has 15 amino acids. From germline, CDR1 is ENHRY and CDR2 SYGVKD.

This clonotype showed up just a few times. V usage is TRBV6-1 and J usage is TRBJ2-7; 8 positions agree with TRBD1. This CDR3 comprises 13 residues. Unmatched junction bases numbered 8, after V lost 7 bases and J lost 6 bases. Germline lookup yields CDR1 MNHNS and CDR2 SASEGT. DNA of the CDR3: TGTGCCAGCACCCGAGGACAGGGAGGCGAGCAGTACTTC. Residues: CASTRGQGGEQYF.

The genes are TRBV20-1 and TRBJ2-3, with D possibly matching TRBD2 (6 bases). Germline V lookup: CDR1 DFQATT, CDR2 SNEGSKA (reference sequence). V dropped 0 bases and J dropped 7 bases, with 14 bases sitting between them. The CDR3 length is 14 residues. The CDR3 loop reads CSARDWGERNTQYF. The CDR3 nucleotides read TGCAGTGCTAGAGATTGGGGGGAGAGGAATACGCAGTATTTT.

In this sample, this clonotype turned up many times. Here the CDR3 reads CASSQRTGREAFF. For the CDR3, the DNA is TGCGCCAGCAGCCAAAGGACAGGGAGAGAAGCTTTCTTT. The chain carries TRBV4-3 and TRBJ1-1; the match to TRBD1 covers 8 bases. The V segment lost 2 bases and the J segment 8 bases; nucleotides outside the gene matches: 4. This CDR3 comprises 13 residues. From germline, CDR1 is LGHNA and CDR2 YSLEER.

This clonotype was counted many times. The chain is built from TRBV5-1 and TRBJ2-7; perhaps TRBD2 as D (7 bases). V lost 6 bases and J 4 bases, leaving 20 bases between the germline ends. This CDR3 spans 15 amino acids. The germline V gene has CDR1 SGHRS and CDR2 YFSETQ. The CDR3 DNA sequence: TGCGCCAGCATGCTGGGTGTCGGGGGGCTTTACGAGCAGTACTTC. Amino acids: CASMLGVGGLYEQYF.

The chain has TRBV7-6 and TRBJ2-3, with D perhaps being TRBD1 or TRBD2 (5 bases each). From germline, CDR1 is SGHVS and CDR2 FNYEAQ. The CDR3 is 15 amino acids. Deletions cut 3 bases from V and 1 base from J, with 11 bases between. CDR3 sequence: CASSFRDPGTDTQYF. The CDR3 DNA follows: TGTGCCAGCAGCTTCCGGGACCCAGGCACAGATACGCAGTATTTT.

In its sample, this clonotype was seen a few times. This chain connects TRBV2 to TRBJ1-1; TRBD1 is a possible D gene (5 bases). CDR1 is SNHLY and CDR2 is FYNNEI in the germline V gene. The CDR3 contains 11 residues. The V gene lost 7 bases and the J gene lost 7 bases, with 10 bases spanning the gap. As DNA, the CDR3 is TGTGCCAGCACGGGGGTACTTGAAGCTTTCTTT. The encoded protein is CASTGVLEAFF.

This clonotype showed up just a few times. The V gene is TRBV6-6, the J gene TRBJ2-7; D gene uncertain. Between the trimmed V and J ends, which lost 6 bases and 6 bases, there was a span of 12 bases. The CDR3 is 12 residues long. Germline V CDR1 and CDR2: MNHNY, SVGAGI (reference sequence). In DNA form, the CDR3 reads TGTGCCAGCAGCGCCCAATCAAGCGAGCAGTACTTC. As protein: CASSAQSSEQYF.

The chain carries TRBV10-3 and TRBJ2-3; D is perhaps TRBD2 (6 bases). Germline V gives CDR1 ENHRY, CDR2 SYGVKD. The CDR3 extends over 14 amino acids. V shed 5 bases and J shed 2 bases, with 11 bases lying between them. CDR3 loop: CAISRRDTTDTQYF. CDR3 bases: TGTGCCATCAGTCGGCGGGATACCACAGATACGCAGTATTTT.

The rearrangement joins TRBV28 to TRBJ2-5, with D possibly called TRBD1 or TRBD2 (6 bases each). Germline loops: CDR1 MDHEN, CDR2 SYDVKM. The CDR3 length is 15 residues. V was shortened by 9 bases and J by 2 bases, with 19 bases between the two germline ends. The CDR3 nucleotides read TGTGCCAGTGAATGGGGGGCTTCTGGACAAGAGACCCAGTACTTC. It codes for CASEWGASGQETQYF.

This clonotype was seen more than once but under ten times. The J gene is TRBJ2-3, the V gene TRBV20-1; 10 bases line up with TRBD2. Germline CDR1 DFQATT, CDR2 SNEGSKA (reference sequence). This CDR3 has 16 residues. Unmatched junction bases numbered 7, after V lost 1 base and J lost 3 bases. As DNA, the CDR3 is TGCAGTGCTAGAGGGACAAGCGGGAGGGTGACAGATACGCAGTATTTT. It encodes CSARGTSGRVTDTQYF.

CDR3 residues: CASSLRVRGDGTYEQYF. CDR3 in DNA: TGTGCCAGCAGTTTACGGGTCCGAGGGGACGGGACCTACGAGCAGTACTTC. The chain has TRBV12-3 or TRBV12-4 and TRBJ2-7; D possibly uses TRBD1 or TRBD2 (5 bases each). This CDR3 has 17 residues. V lost 2 bases, J lost 2 bases, and 19 bases lay in between.

The sample holds a few counts of this clonotype. The chain employs TRBV24-1 and TRBJ2-1, with TRBD1 matching over 7 bases. In germline, CDR1 is KGHDR, CDR2 SFDVKD. The V and J ends lost 3 bases and 4 bases, in that order; junction bases with no gene match: 5. The CDR3 extends over 15 amino acids. The CDR3 loop is CATSDVGQIYNEQFF. CDR3 nucleotides: TGTGCCACCAGTGATGTGGGACAGATATACAATGAGCAGTTCTTC.

This chain joins TRBV11-2 and TRBJ2-2; D might be TRBD1 or TRBD2, each matching 7 bases. Germline V CDR1 and CDR2: SGHAT, FQNNGV. V lost 5 bases to trimming and J lost 1 base, with 17 bases between them. CDR3 size: 17 residues. CDR3 bases: TGTGCCAGCAGCCGCAGGGGGGGCCCTTTGAACACCGGGGAGCTGTTTTTT. As protein: CASSRRGGPLNTGELFF.

This clonotype was counted a few times. The chain has TRBV5-5 and TRBJ1-1; D ambiguous. The CDR3 has 16 residues. Germline lookup yields CDR1 SGHKS and CDR2 YYEKEE (reference sequence). Trimming left V 0 bases short and J 1 base short, with 13 bases between. The CDR3 reads CASSLVSIQTNTEAFF. Written as DNA, the CDR3 is TGTGCCAGCAGCTTGGTCTCTATACAGACGAACACTGAAGCTTTCTTT.

This clonotype turned up a few times. The rearrangement links TRBV12-3 or TRBV12-4 to TRBJ1-5; 9 bases line up with TRBD1. The CDR3 totals 15 residues. The J segment lost 1 base and the V segment lost 5 bases, leaving 3 bases of the junction unmatched. The CDR3 loop reads CASSETGGSNQPQHF. CDR3 DNA: TGTGCCAGCAGTGAGACAGGGGGAAGCAATCAGCCCCAGCATTTT.

The CDR3 DNA sequence: TGTGCCAGTAGTAAGGACAGGAGATATTCACCCCTCCACTTT. It specifies CASSKDRRYSPLHF. This chain joins TRBV19 and TRBJ1-6; 7 nucleotides line up with TRBD1. V lost 4 bases, J lost 8 bases, and 5 bases stayed unmatched. Germline CDR1 and CDR2: LNHDA and SQIVND (reference sequence). The CDR3 runs 14 residues.

Ten or more counts support this clonotype. The rearrangement links TRBV20-1 to TRBJ2-7; 8 nucleotides agree with TRBD1. CDR1 is DFQATT, CDR2 SNEGSKA, per germline (reference sequence). V shed 5 bases and J 2 bases; nucleotides not matched to a gene: 8. The CDR3 totals 14 residues. As DNA, the CDR3 is TGCAGTGCTGTGACAGGGGCTAGAGCCTACGAGCAGTACTTC. It codes for CSAVTGARAYEQYF.

V usage is TRBV4-2 and J usage is TRBJ2-2, with 7 nucleotides matching TRBD1. Losses at the gene ends were 0 bases for V and 7 bases for J; bases not matched to a gene: 2. The V gene's germline CDR1 is LGHNA and CDR2 YNFKEQ. CDR3 length equals 14 residues. The CDR3 nucleotides are TGTGCCAGCAGCCAAGAGACAGGGCACGGGGAGCTGTTTTTT. It yields the protein CASSQETGHGELFF.

This clonotype was counted many times. This chain links TRBV5-1 with TRBJ2-1; 10 nucleotides line up with TRBD1. V shed 0 bases, J shed 6 bases, and the junction held 0 bases outside the gene matches. The CDR3 runs to 14 residues. Germline V gives CDR1 SGHRS, CDR2 YFSETQ. The CDR3 loop is CASSLGTGGNEQFF. The CDR3 coding sequence is TGCGCCAGCAGCTTGGGGACAGGGGGCAATGAGCAGTTCTTC. The full variable domain, its missing parts supplied by reference TRBV5-1 and TRBJ2-1, is KAGVTQTPRYLIKTRGQQVTLSCSPISGHRSVSWYQQTPGQGLQFLFEYFSETQRNKGNFPGRFSGRQFSNSRSEMNVSTLELGDSALYLCASSLGTGGNEQFFGPGTRLTVL.

The table lists this clonotype with a few counts. CDR3 DNA sequence: TGTGCCAGCACCTTGGACACTAATGGGGCCAACGTCCTGACTTTC. Translated, it gives CASTLDTNGANVLTF. This sequence joins TRBV7-2 and TRBJ2-6; D may be TRBD1 (5 bases). The CDR3 sequence is 15 residues long. Trimming left V 7 bases short and J 3 bases short, with 13 bases between. Germline V gives CDR1 SGHTA, CDR2 FQGNSA.

This clonotype was counted only a few times. The chain has TRBV7-9 and TRBJ1-1; maybe TRBD1 (5 bases). CDR3 size: 14 residues. Germline V CDR1 and CDR2: SEHNR, FQNEAQ (reference sequence). V was trimmed by 4 bases and J by 0 bases, leaving 9 bases between them. The CDR3 nucleotides are TGTGCCAGCAGCTCCAGGGTAGTGAACACTGAAGCTTTCTTT. Translated, it gives CASSSRVVNTEAFF.

The chain carries TRBV5-1 and TRBJ2-7, with D hard to call. The ends were cut back, 0 bases at V and 4 bases at J, with 11 bases in the middle. CDR1 and CDR2 (germline): SGHRS, YFSETQ. The CDR3 totals 14 residues. CDR3: CASSLGASQYEQYF. For the CDR3, the DNA is TGCGCCAGCAGCTTGGGGGCCAGTCAATACGAGCAGTACTTC.